This T cell receptor beta chain was sequenced for a study of T cell repertoires in cytomegalovirus infection. Study overall: Public signatures in TCR beta pointed to CMV infection and matching HLA type.

Germline assignment: CDR1 DFQATT and CDR2 SNEGSKA (reference sequence). Trimming cost V 2 bases and J 0 bases, with 9 bases left between them. This CDR3 contains 14 residues. TCRdb recomputed calls from the reads with MiXCR, one row per CDR3 protein. The table has approximately 500,000 distinct CDR3 sequences, over 9% seen once. General study points: HLA-C-restricted, CMV-specific TCR beta clonotypes were dominant ex vivo. Cumulative public TCR beta family frequency identified carriers of CMV plus the relevant HLA.

As regards this clonotype: What it binds is not known.

This sequence was found in a human donor in good health (CMV status not recorded). Some clones in this sample may be carry-over from other donors' samples. The chain couples TRBV20-1 to TRBJ2-3, with D hard to call. Material: PBMCs. The CDR3 spells CSARQLPSTDTQYF. CDR3 DNA: TGCAGTGCTAGACAGCTTCCTAGCACAGATACGCAGTATTTT.